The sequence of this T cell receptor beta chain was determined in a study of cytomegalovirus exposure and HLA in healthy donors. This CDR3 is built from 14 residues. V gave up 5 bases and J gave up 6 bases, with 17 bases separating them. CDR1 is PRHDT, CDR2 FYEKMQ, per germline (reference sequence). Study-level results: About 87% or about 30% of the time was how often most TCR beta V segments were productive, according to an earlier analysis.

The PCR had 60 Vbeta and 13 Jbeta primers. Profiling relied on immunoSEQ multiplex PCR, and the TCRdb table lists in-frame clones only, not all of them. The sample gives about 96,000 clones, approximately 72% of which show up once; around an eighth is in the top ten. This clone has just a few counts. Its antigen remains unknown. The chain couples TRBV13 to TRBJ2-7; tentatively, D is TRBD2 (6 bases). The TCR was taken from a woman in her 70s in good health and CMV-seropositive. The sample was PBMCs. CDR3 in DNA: TGTGCCAGCAGCCCAAGGGTCGGGGGAGGCGAGCAGTACTTC. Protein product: CASSPRVGGGEQYF.